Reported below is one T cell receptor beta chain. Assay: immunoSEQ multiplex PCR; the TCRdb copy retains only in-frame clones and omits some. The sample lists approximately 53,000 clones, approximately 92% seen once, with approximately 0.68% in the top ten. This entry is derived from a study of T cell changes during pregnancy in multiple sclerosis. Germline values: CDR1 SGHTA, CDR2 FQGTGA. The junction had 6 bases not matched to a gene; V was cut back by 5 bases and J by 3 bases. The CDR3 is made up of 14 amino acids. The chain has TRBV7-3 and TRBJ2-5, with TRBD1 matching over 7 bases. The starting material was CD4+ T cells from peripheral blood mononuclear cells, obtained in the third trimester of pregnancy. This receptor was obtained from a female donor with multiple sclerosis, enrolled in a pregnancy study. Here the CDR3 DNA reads TGTGCCAGCAGCAGACAGGGAGTAAAAGAGACCCAGTACTTC. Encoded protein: CASSRQGVKETQYF.